This T cell receptor (beta chain) was recovered during a study of CD8 T cells in ankylosing spondylitis. Notes on the study in general: Researchers reportedly found disease-linked clones significantly enriched in matched ankylosing spondylitis synovial fluid. Several highly homologous variants made up a TCR beta motif that seemed to typify ankylosing spondylitis blood.

This clonotype was found a few times. Its cognate antigen is unknown. CDR1 MNHEY and CDR2 SVGAGI come from the germline V gene. After removal of 4 bases from V and 4 bases from J, the junction contained 6 bases not matched to a gene. CDR3 length: 15 amino acids. TCRdb recomputed calls from the 5' RACE reads with MiXCR, one row per CDR3 protein. This sample has 290,000 or so distinct CDR3 sequences, with around 21% found just once. This chain uses TRBV6-5 with TRBJ2-1; 8 nucleotides align to TRBD1. The clonotype originates from a female donor with ankylosing spondylitis or in good health (not recorded which). Sequencing used blood, either unsorted or a sorted T cell fraction (not recorded which). The CDR3 region has the DNA TGTGCCAGCAGTTCTCGACAGGGGAGTTACAATGAGCAGTTCTTC. Protein product: CASSSRQGSYNEQFF.